The 9 T cell receptor beta chains given below trace back to one sample, sequenced in a study of beta chain features in type 1 diabetes. Study-wide results and caveats: Moderately but significantly shorter TCRB CDR3s were found in Type 1 diabetes patients in all four CD4+ subsets.

Sequenced material consisted of expressed TCRB transcripts (all of the isolated RNA was reverse transcribed). Measured with immunoSEQ multiplex PCR; TCRdb has only the in-frame clones, and not every one. The table shows 120,000 to 150,000 clones, with about an eighth occurring only once. These TCRs' antigens remain unknown. Sequencing was performed on central memory CD4+ T cells from blood. The receptors were sampled from a young man with type 1 diabetes.

This clone has a handful of counts. The chain couples TRBV2 to TRBJ1-1, with TRBD1 matching over 7 bases. This CDR3 spans 14 amino acids. Germline CDR1 SNHLY, CDR2 FYNNEI. V was clipped by 5 bases and J by 1 base; unmatched bases: 4. Here the CDR3 DNA reads TGTGCCAGCAGTTGGGGACAGAAGAACACTGAAGCTTTCTTT. This gives the protein CASSWGQKNTEAFF.

The V call is TRBV2, the J call TRBJ2-5; D remains ambiguous. There are 14 residues in the CDR3. The V and J ends lost 4 bases and 1 base respectively, with 10 bases between them. Germline V CDR1 and CDR2: SNHLY, FYNNEI. Written as DNA, the CDR3 is TGTGCCAGCAGTGTTGGAGATTTCCAAGAGACCCAGTACTTC. Its protein is CASSVGDFQETQYF.

This sequence joins TRBV6-5 and TRBJ1-1; possible D gene TRBD1, 5 bases. Trimming took 7 bases from V and 3 from J, leaving 9 bases between them. CDR1 is MNHEY, CDR2 SVGAGI, per germline. The CDR3 is 12 residues long. CDR3 protein: CASTRADTEAFF. The CDR3 DNA is TGTGCCAGCACCAGGGCAGACACTGAAGCTTTCTTT.

The chain couples TRBV29-1 to TRBJ2-3, with D maybe TRBD2 (6 bases). Germline V gives CDR1 SQVTM, CDR2 ANQGSEA. The CDR3 spans 12 residues. V was clipped by 6 bases and J by 0 bases, with 7 bases between them. CDR3 coding DNA: TGCAGCGTAAGCGGGAGCACAGATACGCAGTATTTT. The encoded protein is CSVSGSTDTQYF.

Concerning this clone: The same CDR3 can be traced to other DNA sequences in this sample. This chain links TRBV5-1 with TRBJ2-3, with D possibly TRBD2 on 6 matching bases. Trimming stripped 0 bases from V and 0 bases from J, with 8 bases between. The CDR3 runs 15 residues. Germline V gene lookup returns CDR1 SGHRS and CDR2 YFSETQ. The CDR3 is CASSLVGGSTDTQYF. CDR3 nucleotides: TGCGCCAGCAGCTTGGTGGGGGGTAGCACAGATACGCAGTATTTT.

This clone was seen at least ten times. The same CDR3 can be traced to other DNA sequences in this sample. The chain recombines TRBV9 with TRBJ1-4; D is ambiguous. The CDR3 length is 16 residues. Trimming removed 4 bases at V and 6 bases at J, with 19 bases between. In germline, CDR1 is SGDLS, CDR2 YYNGEE. In nucleotides, the CDR3 is TGTGCCAGCAGCCGAGGAGGTCACGGAACAGATGAAAAACTGTTTTTT. This translates into CASSRGGHGTDEKLFF.

Only a few counts were recorded for this clone. The chain carries TRBV7-2 and TRBJ2-1, with 9 bases matching TRBD2. CDR3 length: 16 residues. The germline gives CDR1 SGHTA, CDR2 FQGNSA. The V segment lost 5 bases and the J segment 3 bases; nucleotides outside the gene matches: 8. CDR3 region: CASSTRLAEIYNEQFF. Written as DNA, the CDR3 is TGTGCCAGCAGCACCCGACTAGCGGAGATCTACAATGAGCAGTTCTTC.

This clone has only a few counts. V usage is TRBV27 and J usage is TRBJ1-2; no firm D call. Germline V gene sequence: CDR1 MNHEY, CDR2 SMNVEV (reference sequence). The CDR3 runs 13 residues. V was trimmed by 5 bases and J by 4 bases, leaving 11 bases between them. CDR3 loop: CASSRGDIYGYTF. In DNA form, the CDR3 reads TGTGCCAGCAGTCGCGGGGATATCTATGGCTACACCTTC.

This chain links TRBV9 with TRBJ2-3, with D possibly matching TRBD1 (5 bases). The germline V gene has CDR1 SGDLS and CDR2 YYNGEE. V gave up 0 bases and J gave up 0 bases, with 11 bases separating them. CDR3 length equals 16 residues. The CDR3 region is CASSVGWTSSTDTQYF. The CDR3 DNA reads TGTGCCAGCAGCGTAGGATGGACATCTAGCACAGATACGCAGTATTTT.